The 27 T cell receptor beta chains listed next were all sequenced from one sample in a study of blood T cell repertoires in COVID-19. Here immunoSEQ multiplex PCR was the method, and the copy in TCRdb shows in-frame clones only, minus some. This sample has around 150,000 clones, with roughly three quarters found just once. Sample: peripheral blood. These TCRs come from a man in his sixties with acute or convalescent COVID-19.

The chain couples TRBV2 to TRBJ1-2; D is ambiguous. V was shortened by 4 bases and J by 4 bases, with 19 bases between the two germline ends. CDR3 length: 16 residues. Germline values: CDR1 SNHLY, CDR2 FYNNEI. This chain's CDR3 is CASSVGRPGVGYGYTF. CDR3 coding DNA: TGTGCCAGCAGTGTTGGCAGGCCCGGCGTAGGCTATGGCTACACCTTC.

The chain combines TRBV5-1 with TRBJ2-1; 10 nucleotides match TRBD2. Trimming removed 7 bases from V and 8 bases from J; junction bases left unmatched: 9. The CDR3 loop spans 14 amino acids. Germline assignment: CDR1 SGHRS and CDR2 YFSETQ. The CDR3, as DNA: TGCGCCAGCTCAAGCGGGAGGGCCTTGGATGAGCAGTTCTTC. Translation: CASSSGRALDEQFF.

The rearrangement links TRBV18 to TRBJ2-7, with D tentatively TRBD2 (6 bases). The CDR3 consists of 16 residues. Germline V gene data show CDR1 as KGHSH and CDR2 as LQKENI. The V end lost 3 bases, the J end lost 0 bases, and 15 bases lay between the germline ends. In nucleotides, the CDR3 is TGTGCCAGCTCACCTGCGGGGAGAAGGAGCTCCTACGAGCAGTACTTC. Translation gives CASSPAGRRSSYEQYF.

The chain combines TRBV5-1 with TRBJ2-2; 7 positions match TRBD2. Trimming removed 0 bases from V and 1 base from J; junction bases left unmatched: 0. This CDR3 is 15 amino acids long. Germline V gives CDR1 SGHRS, CDR2 YFSETQ. The CDR3 region has the DNA TGCGCCAGCAGCTTGGGCGGGAGGAACACCGGGGAGCTGTTTTTT. As protein: CASSLGGRNTGELFF.

The V and J genes are TRBV2 and TRBJ2-1, with 11 bases aligning to TRBD2. V trimming: 3 bases; J trimming: 7 bases; junction bases outside the gene matches: 5. The CDR3 totals 15 residues. CDR1 is SNHLY, CDR2 FYNNEI, per germline. The DNA of the CDR3 is TGTGCCAGCAGTGATGCGACTAGCGGGATTAATGAGCAGTTCTTC. It codes for CASSDATSGINEQFF.

V is TRBV25-1 and J is TRBJ1-6; 10 bases are a match to TRBD1. J was trimmed by 7 bases and V by 2 bases; bases with no gene match: 2. Germline loops: CDR1 MGHDK, CDR2 SYGVNS. This CDR3 is 15 amino acids long. The CDR3 DNA sequence: TGTGCCAGCAGTGAACCGGGACAGGGGAATTCACCCCTCCACTTT. Its translation: CASSEPGQGNSPLHF.

DNA of the CDR3: TGTGCCAGTAGTAGCCGACTGGGCGGGATCTACAATGAGCAGTTCTTC. It translates to CASSSRLGGIYNEQFF. V usage is TRBV19 and J usage is TRBJ2-1; possibly TRBD2 for D (6 bases). CDR1 is LNHDA, CDR2 SQIVND, per germline (reference sequence). The CDR3 sequence is 16 residues long. Trimming left V 4 bases short and J 3 bases short, with 16 bases between.

The CDR3 DNA sequence: TGTGCCAGTAGGGGGAGCGGGAGAGTGTCAGATACGCAGTATTTT. Amino acids: CASRGSGRVSDTQYF. This sequence joins TRBV19 and TRBJ2-3; 8 bases align to TRBD2. The germline CDR1 and CDR2 sequences are LNHDA and SQIVND (reference sequence). This CDR3 comprises 15 residues. V gave up 6 bases and J gave up 4 bases; unmatched junction bases: 9.

This clone has just one count. The chain joins TRBV27 to TRBJ2-1; 8 bases map to TRBD2. V dropped 6 bases and J dropped 7; count of bases not matched to a gene: 14. Germline CDR1 reads MNHEY; CDR2 reads SMNVEV (reference sequence). There are 16 residues in the CDR3. CDR3 sequence: CASSRTLAGPPNEQFF. The DNA for the CDR3 is TGTGCCAGCAGCAGAACTTTAGCGGGACCCCCTAATGAGCAGTTCTTC.

V usage is TRBV21-1 and J usage is TRBJ2-5; the table calls TRBD1, which could not be checked here. TRBV21-1 is assigned pseudogene status. This CDR3 has 15 residues. The CDR3 DNA sequence: TGTGCCAGCAGCAAAGACAGACCCCCCCGGGAGACCCAGTACTTC. Its translation is CASSKDRPPRETQYF.

This chain joins TRBV3-1 (or the pseudogene TRBV3-2) and TRBJ2-5; maybe TRBD1 (5 bases). Between the trimmed V and J ends, which lost 4 bases and 1 base, there was a span of 13 bases. The V gene's germline CDR1 is LGHDT and CDR2 YNNKEL (reference sequence). CDR3 size: 15 residues. CDR3 DNA sequence: TGTGCCAGCAGCCGTTCAGGGCTTCTCCAAGAGACCCAGTACTTC. Translation: CASSRSGLLQETQYF.

In this sample, this clone turned up a few times. This chain joins TRBV29-1 and TRBJ1-1, with no clear D. The CDR3 has 14 amino acids. In germline, CDR1 is SQVTM, CDR2 ANQGSEA. V was clipped by 6 bases and J by 4 bases, with 18 bases between them. In DNA form, the CDR3 reads TGCAGCGTCCGCCGGGTTGGATTCGGCACTGAAGCTTTCTTT. This encodes CSVRRVGFGTEAFF.

This clone has a handful of counts. The chain combines TRBV6-2 or TRBV6-3 with TRBJ2-3, with 8 nucleotides matching TRBD2. V was pared by 6 bases and J by 6 bases, with 8 bases of the junction left unmatched. Germline CDR1 MNHEY, CDR2 SVGEGT. This CDR3 comprises 14 residues. The CDR3 DNA reads TGTGCCAGCAGCGGCCTAGGCGGGAGGGATACGCAGTATTTT. This codes for CASSGLGGRDTQYF.

The CDR3 protein is CATSRVLRAGANVLTF. As DNA, the CDR3 is TGTGCCACCAGCAGGGTGCTCAGGGCTGGGGCCAACGTCCTGACTTTC. The chain is built from TRBV15 and TRBJ2-6; tentative D call: TRBD1 (5 bases). The germline CDR1 and CDR2 sequences are LNHNV and YYDKDF (reference sequence). The CDR3 has 16 residues. Trimming stripped 3 bases from V and 2 bases from J, with 11 bases between.

The V and J genes are TRBV30 and TRBJ2-5, with 11 bases aligning to TRBD2. Germline-derived CDR1 and CDR2 are GTSNPN and SVGIG (reference sequence). Trimming removed 2 bases from V and 1 base from J; junction bases left unmatched: 3. CDR3 length equals 15 residues. The chain's CDR3 is CAWSRGLAVQETQYF. DNA for the CDR3: TGTGCCTGGAGTCGGGGACTAGCGGTCCAAGAGACCCAGTACTTC. Together with reference TRBV30 and TRBJ2-5, the CDR3 gives the full variable domain: SQTIHQWPATLVQPVGSPLSLECTVEGTSNPNLYWYRQAAGRGLQLLFYSVGIGQISSEVPQNLSASRPQDRQFILSSKKLLLSDSGFYLCAWSRGLAVQETQYFGPGTRLLVL.

The V gene is TRBV12-1, the J gene TRBJ2-1; whether TRBD2, the table's D call, matches the DNA was not checked. TRBV12-1 is classified as a pseudogene. The CDR3 extends over 16 amino acids. CDR3 nucleotides: TGTGCCAGCAGCGCTAGCGGGAGCCCCAGAGGGAATGAGCAGTTCTTC. Its protein is CASSASGSPRGNEQFF.

This chain connects TRBV5-1 to TRBJ1-1; D remains ambiguous. Looked up from germline, CDR1 is SGHRS and CDR2 is YFSETQ. CDR3 length: 13 amino acids. V was cut by 1 base and J by 4 bases, with 8 bases left in between. The CDR3 nucleotides read TGCGCCAGCAGCTTGTTTCGTATCACTGAAGCTTTCTTT. It translates to CASSLFRITEAFF.

The V gene is TRBV10-3, the J gene TRBJ1-5; 8 bases are a match to TRBD1. V lost 4 bases, J lost 3 bases, and 2 bases stayed unmatched. Germline V lookup: CDR1 ENHRY, CDR2 SYGVKD. The CDR3 runs 14 residues. CDR3 DNA: TGTGCCATCAGTGGGACAGGGACCAATCAGCCCCAGCATTTT. Protein product: CAISGTGTNQPQHF.

This clone has just one count. The chain has TRBV2 and TRBJ1-2, with a weak D call TRBD1 (6 bases). Germline CDR1 and CDR2: SNHLY and FYNNEI. The ends were cut back, 4 bases at V and 8 bases at J, with 14 bases in the middle. The CDR3 covers 13 residues. In DNA, the CDR3 is TGTGCCAGCAGTGTTACAGGGAAGGGCGGCTACACCTTC. Its protein is CASSVTGKGGYTF.

This clone turned up a few times. The CDR3 reads CASSLARGREQFF. Here the CDR3 DNA reads TGTGCCAGCTCCCTCGCTAGGGGTCGCGAGCAGTTCTTC. The genes are TRBV6-5 and TRBJ2-1; D might be TRBD1 (5 bases). The V end lost 8 bases, the J end lost 10 bases, and 18 bases lay between the germline ends. Germline values: CDR1 MNHEY, CDR2 SVGAGI. The CDR3 has 13 residues.

The V call is TRBV19, the J call TRBJ2-5, with 9 bases lining up with TRBD1. V was pared by 3 bases and J by 4 bases, with 6 bases of the junction left unmatched. The CDR3 consists of 15 residues. Germline CDR1 LNHDA, CDR2 SQIVND (reference sequence). The CDR3, as DNA: TGTGCCAGTAGTATTTGGACAGGGGATGTAGAGACCCAGTACTTC. Protein sequence: CASSIWTGDVETQYF.

There are a few counts of this clone. The CDR3 DNA is TGTGCCAGCACCGCAACGCAGTCCGAGACCCAGTACTTC. This gives the protein CASTATQSETQYF. The rearrangement joins TRBV25-1 to TRBJ2-5; no definite D call. CDR1 and CDR2 from the germline V gene are MGHDK and SYGVNS. The CDR3 consists of 13 residues. Trimming stripped 7 bases from V and 5 bases from J, with 14 bases between. Full variable domain (remainder filled in from reference TRBV25-1 and TRBJ2-5): EADIYQTPRYLVIGTGKKITLECSQTMGHDKMYWYQQDPGMELHLIHYSYGVNSTEKGDLSSESTVSRIRTEHFPLTLESARPSHTSQYLCASTATQSETQYFGPGTRLLVL.

This clone was seen repeatedly, ten times or more. The CDR3 protein is CASSPGADTQYF. CDR3 coding DNA: TGTGCCAGCAGCCCCGGAGCAGATACGCAGTATTTT. V gene TRBV9 combines with J gene TRBJ2-3; D gene ambiguous. Germline V gives CDR1 SGDLS, CDR2 YYNGEE. This CDR3 comprises 12 residues. The V end was cut by 4 bases, the J end by 4 bases, with 7 bases between. The whole variable domain, filled in from reference TRBV9 and TRBJ2-3, reads DSGVTQTPKHLITATGQRVTLRCSPRSGDLSVYWYQQSLDQGLQFLIQYYNGEERAKGNILERFSAQQFPDLHSELNLSSLELGDSALYFCASSPGADTQYFGPGTRLTVL.

The CDR3 spells CASSPEGGGYGYTF. CDR3 bases: TGTGCCAGCAGCCCAGAAGGGGGCGGCTATGGCTACACCTTC. This chain connects TRBV3-1 (or the pseudogene TRBV3-2) to TRBJ1-2, with 7 bases aligning to TRBD1. CDR1 and CDR2 (germline): LGHDT, YNNKEL (reference sequence). The CDR3 consists of 14 residues. J lost 4 bases, V lost 4 bases, and 6 bases had no gene match.

This chain uses TRBV4-1 with TRBJ1-5, with 7 bases fitting TRBD1. J lost 1 base, V lost 1 base, and 7 bases had no gene match. CDR3 length equals 17 residues. Germline CDR1 is MGHRA and CDR2 is YSYEKL. The CDR3 nucleotides are TGCGCCAGCAGCCAAGGGGCGGGCAGGGGGAGCAATCAGCCCCAGCATTTT. Translation: CASSQGAGRGSNQPQHF.

This chain links TRBV12-3 or TRBV12-4 with TRBJ1-5; D gene uncertain. The CDR3 sequence is 13 residues long. Deletions cut 3 bases from V and 7 bases from J, with 10 bases between. CDR3 nucleotides: TGTGCCAGCAGTTTTGCGGGAAGGCAGCCCCAGCATTTT. It encodes CASSFAGRQPQHF.

The chain uses TRBV11-2 and TRBJ2-2, with 10 bases lining up with TRBD1. CDR1 is SGHAT, CDR2 FQNNGV, per germline. CDR3 length equals 18 residues. V shed 7 bases and J 0 bases; nucleotides not matched to a gene: 11. The CDR3, as DNA: TGTGCCAGCACCCTGGGAGGACAGGGGGGTTCGAACACCGGGGAGCTGTTTTTT. Residues: CASTLGGQGGSNTGELFF.